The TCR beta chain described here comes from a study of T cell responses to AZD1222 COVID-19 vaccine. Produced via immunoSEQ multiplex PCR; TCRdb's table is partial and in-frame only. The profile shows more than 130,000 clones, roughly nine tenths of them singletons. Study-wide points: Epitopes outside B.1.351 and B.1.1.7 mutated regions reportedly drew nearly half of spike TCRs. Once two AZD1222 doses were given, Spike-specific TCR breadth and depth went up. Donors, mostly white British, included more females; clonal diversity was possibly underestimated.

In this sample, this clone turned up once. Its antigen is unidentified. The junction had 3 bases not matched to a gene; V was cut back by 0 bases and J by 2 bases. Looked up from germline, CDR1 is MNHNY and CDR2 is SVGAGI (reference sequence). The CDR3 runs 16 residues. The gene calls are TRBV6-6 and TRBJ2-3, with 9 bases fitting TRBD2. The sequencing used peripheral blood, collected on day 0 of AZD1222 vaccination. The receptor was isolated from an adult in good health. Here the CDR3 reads CASSYSAGGSTDTQYF. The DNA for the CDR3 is TGTGCCAGCAGTTACTCAGCGGGAGGCTCCACAGATACGCAGTATTTT.